Shown below are 23 T cell receptor beta chains from a single sample sequenced in a study of identical twins. A single record per CDR3 protein comes from TCRdb applying MiXCR to the 5' RACE reads. The sample has around 20,000 distinct CDR3 sequences; 69% are singletons. The sequenced sample consisted of memory (CD45RO+) T cells sorted from blood. These TCRs come from a woman between 18 and 29 years old in good health. This table probably holds off-target reads from a library built for another chain.

The chain joins TRBV24-1 to TRBJ2-5; TRBD1 matches 9 bases. CDR3 length equals 14 residues. Germline CDR1 KGHDR, CDR2 SFDVKD. Trimming took 10 bases from V and 2 from J; bases not matched to a gene: 7. CDR3 region: CATGADRGQETQYF. As DNA, the CDR3 is TGTGCCACGGGTGCGGACAGGGGTCAAGAGACCCAGTACTTC.

This clonotype appeared a few times. CDR3 nucleotides: TGCGCCAGCAGCTTGAAGCGAGCGGGTAGCTCCTACAATGAGCAGTTCTTC. Translated: CASSLKRAGSSYNEQFF. The gene calls are TRBV5-1 and TRBJ2-1; weak D call: TRBD2 (6 bases). This CDR3 region has 17 residues. The germline gives CDR1 SGHRS, CDR2 YFSETQ. Between the trimmed V and J ends, which lost 1 base and 0 bases, there was a span of 14 bases.

The rearrangement joins TRBV7-3 to TRBJ2-7, with D perhaps matching TRBD2 (6 bases). V lost 6 bases and J lost 1, with 13 bases in between. Germline V lookup: CDR1 SGHTA, CDR2 FQGTGA. This CDR3 contains 14 residues. The CDR3, as DNA: TGTGCCAGCAGTTCCGGGACTCCATCCTACGAGCAGTACTTC. It specifies CASSSGTPSYEQYF.

This clonotype appeared a single time. The chain joins TRBV6-2 or TRBV6-3 to TRBJ2-1; D is possibly TRBD2 (7 bases). The CDR3 is made up of 16 amino acids. The V end lost 1 base, the J end lost 4 bases, and 14 bases lay between the germline ends. Per germline, CDR1 MNHEY and CDR2 SVGEGT. The CDR3 DNA is TGTGCCAGCAGTTACTGGGGGGCGGGGGAATACAATGAGCAGTTCTTC. Protein product: CASSYWGAGEYNEQFF.

This chain joins TRBV5-5 and TRBJ2-3, with D tentatively TRBD2 (6 bases). The V gene's germline CDR1 is SGHKS and CDR2 YYEKEE (reference sequence). Trimming pared 4 bases from V and 3 bases from J, leaving 9 bases between. CDR3 length equals 13 residues. CDR3 amino acids: CASSPGATDTQYF. CDR3 bases: TGTGCCAGCAGCCCGGGAGCTACAGATACGCAGTATTTT.

This chain joins TRBV20-1 and TRBJ2-7; a weak D match, TRBD2 (5 bases). This CDR3 contains 14 residues. CDR1 DFQATT and CDR2 SNEGSKA come from the germline V gene (reference sequence). V lost 3 bases and J 3 bases, leaving 15 bases between the germline ends. The CDR3 nucleotides are TGCAGTGCTAGCTCTCGTACTAGTTTCTACGAGCAGTACTTC. Amino acids: CSASSRTSFYEQYF.

This clonotype appeared a few times. V usage is TRBV14 and J usage is TRBJ2-1, with TRBD2 matching 8 bases. The germline gives CDR1 SGHDN, CDR2 FVKESK. The CDR3 loop spans 17 amino acids. V was clipped by 4 bases and J by 4 bases; unmatched bases: 12. This CDR3 is CASSPIAGRAQYNEQFF. CDR3 coding DNA: TGTGCCAGCAGCCCCATAGCGGGACGCGCCCAGTACAATGAGCAGTTCTTC.

The CDR3 protein is CASSDARAGELFF. CDR3 coding DNA: TGTGCCAGCAGCGACGCCCGAGCCGGGGAGCTGTTTTTT. The chain couples TRBV11-3 to TRBJ2-2; D remains ambiguous. In germline, CDR1 is SGHNT, CDR2 YENEEA. The CDR3 is 13 residues long. The V gene lost 5 bases and the J gene lost 6 bases, with 10 bases spanning the gap.

The chain employs TRBV6-2 or TRBV6-3 and TRBJ2-1, with 8 bases lining up with TRBD1. This CDR3 spans 16 amino acids. Germline V lookup: CDR1 MNHEY, CDR2 SVGEGT. J was trimmed by 3 bases and V by 7 bases; bases with no gene match: 11. The CDR3, as DNA: TGTGCCAGCACCAGGGACAGGAGGGTGGACTACAATGAGCAGTTCTTC. Protein product: CASTRDRRVDYNEQFF.

The CDR3 sequence is CASSSKRSRQPHNEQFF. The CDR3 region has the DNA TGTGCCAGCAGCTCGAAGCGGTCGAGGCAGCCACACAATGAGCAGTTCTTC. The chain couples TRBV5-4 to TRBJ2-1; TRBD2 is a possible D gene (5 bases). Per germline, CDR1 SGHNT and CDR2 YYREEE (reference sequence). Trimming removed 3 bases at V and 5 bases at J, with 21 bases between. CDR3 size: 17 residues.

The CDR3: CASSTNRGNTEAFF. The CDR3 DNA reads as TGTGCCAGCAGTACCAACAGGGGGAACACTGAAGCTTTCTTT. The chain links TRBV6-2 or TRBV6-3 to TRBJ1-1, with TRBD1 identical over 7 bases. Germline CDR1 reads MNHEY; CDR2 reads SVGEGT. J gave up 1 base and V 5 bases, and 4 bases lay outside the gene matches. The CDR3 spans 14 residues.

The CDR3 DNA sequence: TGCGCCAGCAGCCGGGACAGGGGAAAGGGTGAAGCTTTCTTT. Protein sequence: CASSRDRGKGEAFF. The chain has TRBV5-1 and TRBJ1-1; 10 bases match TRBD1. V was pared by 4 bases and J by 7 bases, with 7 bases of the junction left unmatched. Per germline, CDR1 SGHRS and CDR2 YFSETQ. This CDR3 has 14 amino acids.

The V gene is TRBV7-2, the J gene TRBJ2-3; D is perhaps TRBD2 (5 bases). The CDR3 consists of 16 residues. Looked up from germline, CDR1 is SGHTA and CDR2 is FQGNSA. V was pared by 0 bases and J by 0 bases, with 10 bases between. Here the CDR3 reads CASSLATGTSTDTQYF. The CDR3 DNA follows: TGTGCCAGCAGCTTAGCAACGGGAACTAGCACAGATACGCAGTATTTT.

V is TRBV5-8 and J is TRBJ1-3; unclear D gene. Germline lookup yields CDR1 SGHTS and CDR2 YDEGEE. The CDR3 length is 16 residues. The V end lost 0 bases, the J end lost 0 bases, and 10 bases lay between the germline ends. The CDR3, as DNA: TGTGCCAGCAGCTTGGTTCGCGTATTCTCTGGAAACACCATATATTTT. It yields the protein CASSLVRVFSGNTIYF.

V and J are TRBV10-3 and TRBJ2-1, with 10 bases fitting TRBD2. V was pared by 6 bases and J by 2 bases, with 7 bases of the junction left unmatched. Germline CDR1 ENHRY, CDR2 SYGVKD. The CDR3 has 16 residues. The CDR3, as DNA: TGTGCCATCAGACCCCTAGCGGGGGAACCCTACAATGAGCAGTTCTTC. Its protein is CAIRPLAGEPYNEQFF.

J is TRBJ2-3 and V is TRBV2; TRBD2 matches at 13 bases. Germline trimming cut 7 bases from V and 5 bases from J; bases unmatched to any gene: 6. From germline, CDR1 is SNHLY and CDR2 FYNNEI. There are 15 residues in the CDR3. The CDR3 region is CASNRLAGGGDTQYF. Here the CDR3 DNA reads TGTGCCAGCAACCGACTAGCGGGAGGAGGAGATACGCAGTATTTT.

The chain couples TRBV5-4 to TRBJ1-6, with 9 bases fitting TRBD1. The trim removed 4 bases at V and 14 bases at J, leaving 10 bases unmatched. This CDR3 is 14 amino acids long. Germline V lookup: CDR1 SGHNT, CDR2 YYREEE (reference sequence). CDR3 region: CASSRDREIGALHF. The CDR3 DNA is TGTGCCAGCAGCCGGGACAGGGAAATAGGGGCCCTCCACTTT.

This chain uses TRBV11-1 with TRBJ2-2; the D gene is possibly TRBD2 (5 bases). CDR1 is SGHAT and CDR2 is FQDESV in the germline V gene (reference sequence). Trimming shortened V by 5 bases and J by 3 bases, and 16 bases separated the two germline ends. This CDR3 spans 16 amino acids. In DNA form, the CDR3 reads TGTGCCAGCAGCGGAGGACCGTCTCGCGACACCGGGGAGCTGTTTTTT. Residues: CASSGGPSRDTGELFF.

The V gene is TRBV11-2, the J gene TRBJ2-7, with D possibly matching TRBD2 (6 bases). Trimming took off 4 bases at V and 4 bases at J, with 14 bases between the two ends. The CDR3 length is 14 residues. Germline V lookup: CDR1 SGHAT, CDR2 FQNNGV. Here the CDR3 DNA reads TGTGCCAGCAGCTATCTTGGGGGGAGTTACGAGCAGTACTTC. Its protein product is CASSYLGGSYEQYF.

V is TRBV10-3 and J is TRBJ1-5, with 7 bases that match TRBD1. CDR3 length: 14 residues. Trimming cost V 2 bases and J 4 bases; bases outside gene matches: 2. Germline CDR1 reads ENHRY; CDR2 reads SYGVKD. The CDR3 DNA follows: TGTGCCATCAGTGAGGCGACAGGGAATCAGCCCCAGCATTTT. Translated, it gives CAISEATGNQPQHF.

The chain combines TRBV18 with TRBJ2-1; 10 nucleotides agree with TRBD1. With 1 base clipped from V and 12 bases from J, the junction kept 12 bases outside the gene matches. CDR3 length: 16 residues. CDR1 KGHSH and CDR2 LQKENI come from the germline V gene. CDR3 in DNA: TGTGCCAGCTCACCACAGACAGGGGGCTACTTCGGGGTGCAGTTCTTC. It is translated as CASSPQTGGYFGVQFF. Full variable domain (outside the CDR3, taken from reference TRBV18 and TRBJ2-1): NAGVMQNPRHLVRRRGQEARLRCSPMKGHSHVYWYRQLPEEGLKFMVYLQKENIIDESGMPKERFSAEFPKEGPSILRIQQVVRGDSAAYFCASSPQTGGYFGVQFFGPGTRLTVL.

The chain is built from TRBV29-1 and TRBJ2-1, with 7 bases fitting TRBD1. With V trimmed by 4 bases and J by 3 bases, 6 bases remained unmatched. The CDR3 runs 14 residues. Germline V CDR1 and CDR2: SQVTM, ANQGSEA. The CDR3 spells CSVVARGFYNEQFF. Here the CDR3 DNA reads TGCAGCGTTGTTGCCAGGGGGTTCTACAATGAGCAGTTCTTC.

Only one count was recorded for this clonotype. V usage is TRBV5-6 and J usage is TRBJ2-5; tentative D call: TRBD1 (6 bases). The germline V gene encodes CDR1 SGHDT and CDR2 YYEEEE. V lost 0 bases, J lost 6 bases, and 9 bases lay in between. The CDR3 has 13 residues. CDR3 nucleotides: TGTGCCAGCAGCTTGGAGGGGACAAAGACCCAGTACTTC. Encoded protein: CASSLEGTKTQYF.